The 6 T cell receptor beta chains below were found in one sample sequenced in a study of T cells in women clearing cervical HPV infection. The table came from immunoSEQ multiplex PCR; TCRdb's copy has only in-frame clones and leaves some out. This sample's table reports some 40,000 clones. Input material: blood buffy coat. These TCRs come from a woman aged 18-70 years with a cervical HPV16 infection that either progressed to CIN3+ or cleared (not recorded which).

Of note for this clone: Coverage ceases 3 residues before the CDR3 finishes, and the germline J gene fills in the end. V usage is TRBV6-1 and J usage is TRBJ2-7, with TRBD1 matching over 7 bases. The trim removed 3 bases at V and 5 bases at J, leaving 10 bases unmatched. Germline lookup yields CDR1 MNHNS and CDR2 SASEGT. The CDR3 consists of 15 residues. The CDR3: CASSEPGQRPNEQYF. The covered CDR3 bases are TGTGCCAGCAGTGAGCCGGGACAGCGTCCGAACGAG.

On this clone: The observed sequence ends 3 residues before the CDR3 terminus, with the missing tail filled in from the germline J gene. This chain links TRBV19 with TRBJ1-2, with TRBD1 identical over 8 bases. Trimming cost V 8 bases and J 3 bases; bases outside gene matches: 11. Germline V gives CDR1 LNHDA, CDR2 SQIVND (reference sequence). The CDR3 totals 15 residues. The CDR3 protein is CASDYRTGKYYGYTF. CDR3 bases read: TGTGCCAGTGACTACCGGACAGGGAAGTACTATGGC. The complete variable domain, with remaining parts taken from reference TRBV19 and TRBJ1-2, reads DGGITQSPKYLFRKEGQNVTLSCEQNLNHDAMYWYRQDPGQGLRLIYYSQIVNDFQKGDIAEGYSVSREKKESFPLTVTSAQKNPTAFYLCASDYRTGKYYGYTFGSGTRLTVV.

In regard to this clone: One end of the junction varies from germline; a read error may be responsible. The read finishes 3 residues shy of the CDR3 end, and the germline J gene is used to complete it. The chain joins TRBV4-2 to TRBJ2-1; 10 bases map to TRBD2. From germline, CDR1 is LGHNA and CDR2 YNFKEQ. This CDR3 is 18 amino acids long. The covered CDR3 bases are TGCGCCAGCAGCCAACACCTAGCGGGAGTCAATATGTACAATGAG. Amino acids: CASSQHLAGVNMYNE. The full CDR3 is CASSQHLAGVNMYNEQFF.

Concerning this clone itself: From the germline J gene comes the end of the CDR3, since the read stops 3 residues before it. The V and J genes are TRBV18 and TRBJ2-5; 7 nucleotides line up with TRBD2. Trimming took 6 bases from V and 4 from J; bases not matched to a gene: 5. CDR1 is KGHSH and CDR2 is LQKENI in the germline V gene. This CDR3 has 13 amino acids. The CDR3 spells CASSLTSAETQYF. The DNA read from the CDR3 is TGTGCCAGCTCCCTTACTAGCGCAGAGACC.

A word on this clone: The read finishes 3 residues shy of the CDR3 end, and the germline J gene is used to complete it. The chain combines TRBV18 with TRBJ2-1; TRBD2 aligns across 9 bases. This CDR3 spans 16 amino acids. V gave up 1 base and J gave up 3 bases; unmatched junction bases: 4. The V gene's germline CDR1 is KGHSH and CDR2 LQKENI. The part of the CDR3 DNA that was read is TGTGCCAGCTCACCACGGCGGGAGGGCCTCTACAATGAG. Its protein product is CASSPRREGLYNE. From start to end, the CDR3 is CASSPRREGLYNEQFF.

Regarding this clone: The sequence runs out 3 residues before the end of the CDR3; the remainder is reconstructed from the germline J gene. The V call is TRBV5-1, the J call TRBJ2-1; 11 bases align to TRBD2. The V gene's germline CDR1 is SGHRS and CDR2 YFSETQ. CDR3 length equals 21 residues. Unmatched junction bases numbered 26, after V lost 4 bases and J lost 8 bases. The CDR3 bases that were read are TGCGCCAGCAGCGCATATGCCCTTAGCGGGGGGGCTCAGGGGGAGTATTATGAG. Encoded protein: CASSAYALSGGAQGEYYE. The whole CDR3 reads CASSAYALSGGAQGEYYEQFF.